Presented here are 29 T cell receptor beta chains from one specimen sequenced in a study of T cells in Graves' hyperthyroidism and ophthalmopathy (dated by TCRdb to the late 2010s). The library was built by means of multiplex PCR. This sample was sequenced with an Illumina HiSeq 2000. The TCR beta CDR3 regions were amplified from RNA transcripts. The TCR CDR3 was subjected to a first round of RT-PCR using the HTBI primer set and the Qiagen OneStep RT-PCR kit. TCRdb handled the public reads itself, with Q25 trimming in fastp and clone calling in MiXCR, and kept productive beta chains. For every CDR3 protein sequence, its rows merge into one entry that carries the most common genes and DNA. The sample table records 250,000 to 300,000 distinct CDR3 sequences; 13% to 15% of these occur just once. Of the sample, 13% is held by the ten largest clones. Material: blood. These receptors were collected from a woman aged 40 to 50 with Graves' hyperthyroidism that later progressed to Graves' ophthalmopathy.

This clonotype came up a few times. The V and J genes are TRBV20-1 and TRBJ2-1; tentative D call: TRBD2 (6 bases). The CDR3 covers 15 residues. Germline lookup yields CDR1 DFQATT and CDR2 SNEGSKA (reference sequence). The V and J ends lost 6 bases and 6 bases respectively, with 21 bases between them. As DNA, the CDR3 is TGCAGTGCCCCTCGCTCGGGACTGCCCTTCAATGAGCAGTTCTTC. Translation gives CSAPRSGLPFNEQFF.

The sample holds a few counts of this clonotype. CDR3 in DNA: TGTGCCAGCAGGGGGACTAGTGGGACCGGGGAGCTGTTTTTT. The encoded protein is CASRGTSGTGELFF. This chain joins TRBV6-1 and TRBJ2-2; 8 positions match TRBD2. This CDR3 spans 14 amino acids. Germline CDR1 MNHNS, CDR2 SASEGT. V gave up 6 bases and J gave up 5 bases; unmatched junction bases: 5.

The rearrangement joins TRBV7-8 to TRBJ2-7; 11 bases align to TRBD1. The junction had 6 bases not matched to a gene; V was cut back by 0 bases and J by 2 bases. The length of the CDR3 is 17 residues. The germline V gene has CDR1 SGHVS and CDR2 FQNEAQ. CDR3 DNA sequence: TGTGCCAGCAGCTTAGCCCTACCGGGACAGGGGGCCTACGAGCAGTACTTC. Its translation is CASSLALPGQGAYEQYF. Complete variable domain (other parts from reference TRBV7-8 and TRBJ2-7): GAGVSQSPRYKVAKRGQDVALRCDPISGHVSLFWYQQALGQGPEFLTYFQNEAQLDKSGLPSDRFFAERPEGSVSTLKIQRTQQEDSAVYLCASSLALPGQGAYEQYFGPGTRLTVT.

CDR3 nucleotides: TGTGCCAGCAGCCAGACCCCCTCCAATGAGCAGTTCTTC. It codes for CASSQTPSNEQFF. This rearrangement joins TRBV7-9 to TRBJ2-1; D is uncertain. There are 13 residues in the CDR3. Trimming stripped 5 bases from V and 6 bases from J, with 11 bases between. Germline V gene lookup returns CDR1 SEHNR and CDR2 FQNEAQ (reference sequence).

This clonotype was seen repeatedly, ten times or more. The chain combines TRBV6-1 with TRBJ1-1; D might be TRBD1 (5 bases). Trimming took off 4 bases at V and 11 bases at J, with 17 bases between the two ends. This CDR3 contains 13 residues. Germline lookup yields CDR1 MNHNS and CDR2 SASEGT. The CDR3 loop reads CASSGAGTSWAFF. The CDR3, as DNA: TGTGCCAGCAGTGGGGCAGGGACCTCCTGGGCTTTCTTT.

This clonotype was observed many times. The rearrangement links TRBV28 to TRBJ1-6; 8 positions agree with TRBD1. Germline CDR1 is MDHEN and CDR2 is SYDVKM. The junction had 12 bases not matched to a gene; V was cut back by 8 bases and J by 9 bases. The CDR3 spans 15 residues. The CDR3 here is CASVLKTGESSPLHF. For the CDR3, the DNA is TGTGCCAGCGTATTAAAGACAGGGGAGAGTTCACCCCTCCACTTT.

This clonotype was seen a few times. The CDR3 DNA reads TGTGCCAGTAGTATAGGTACTAGCGGGACTGGCTCCTACGAGCAGTACTTC. Amino acids: CASSIGTSGTGSYEQYF. V is TRBV19 and J is TRBJ2-7; 10 bases match TRBD2. The CDR3 length is 17 residues. V shed 1 base, J shed 0 bases, and the junction held 6 bases outside the gene matches. Germline lookup yields CDR1 LNHDA and CDR2 SQIVND (reference sequence). The full variable domain, completed using reference TRBV19 and TRBJ2-7, is DGGITQSPKYLFRKEGQNVTLSCEQNLNHDAMYWYRQDPGQGLRLIYYSQIVNDFQKGDIAEGYSVSREKKESFPLTVTSAQKNPTAFYLCASSIGTSGTGSYEQYFGPGTRLTVT.

This clonotype occurred many times. The V gene is TRBV27, the J gene TRBJ2-7; D not resolved. This CDR3 spans 14 amino acids. V shed 4 bases and J shed 4 bases, with 14 bases lying between them. Germline assignment: CDR1 MNHEY and CDR2 SMNVEV (reference sequence). CDR3 region: CASSYTSVGYEQYF. As DNA, the CDR3 is TGTGCCAGCAGTTATACTTCGGTTGGGTACGAGCAGTACTTC.

The gene calls are TRBV27 and TRBJ1-2; D is uncertain. The CDR3 has 11 amino acids. Trimming cost V 6 bases and J 5 bases, with 7 bases left between them. Germline CDR1 reads MNHEY; CDR2 reads SMNVEV (reference sequence). The CDR3 nucleotides are TGTGCCAGCAGGGGAATATATGGCTACACCTTC. Its translation is CASRGIYGYTF.

The chain has TRBV5-1 and TRBJ2-1, with D possibly being TRBD1 (6 bases). This CDR3 comprises 15 residues. The germline V and J ends were trimmed by 0 bases and 7 bases, with 14 bases remaining between them. Germline V CDR1 and CDR2: SGHRS, YFSETQ. This chain's CDR3 is CASSLEQGSTNEQFF. The CDR3 nucleotides read TGCGCCAGCAGCTTGGAACAGGGAAGCACAAATGAGCAGTTCTTC.

Ten or more counts support this clonotype. The V gene is TRBV2, the J gene TRBJ2-5, with 10 bases identical to TRBD1. Germline V gene data show CDR1 as SNHLY and CDR2 as FYNNEI. Germline trimming cut 6 bases from V and 0 bases from J; bases unmatched to any gene: 4. The CDR3 contains 15 residues. CDR3 DNA sequence: TGTGCCAGCAGAGGGACAGGGGACTACCAAGAGACCCAGTACTTC. This gives the protein CASRGTGDYQETQYF. Complete variable domain (other parts from reference TRBV2 and TRBJ2-5): EPEVTQTPSHQVTQMGQEVILRCVPISNHLYFYWYRQILGQKVEFLVSFYNNEISEKSEIFDDQFSVERPDGSNFTLKIRSTKLEDSAMYFCASRGTGDYQETQYFGPGTRLLVL.

Many counts were recorded for this clonotype. The gene calls are TRBV28 and TRBJ2-7, with D perhaps TRBD1 or TRBD2 (5 bases each). CDR1 MDHEN and CDR2 SYDVKM come from the germline V gene. The CDR3 is 15 residues long. V was clipped by 6 bases and J by 0 bases, with 15 bases between them. CDR3 DNA sequence: TGTGCCAGCAGGCCTGTGGGGGTGAGCTCCTACGAGCAGTACTTC. Protein sequence: CASRPVGVSSYEQYF.

This clonotype occurred many times. The genes are TRBV9 and TRBJ2-5, with 8 bases identical to TRBD1. The CDR3 loop spans 16 amino acids. The germline V gene has CDR1 SGDLS and CDR2 YYNGEE. Trimming at V came to 4 bases and at J to 4 bases, leaving 12 bases not matched to a gene. The DNA of the CDR3 is TGTGCCAGCAGCACTGCAGGGGGCGCCCCAGGAGAGACCCAGTACTTC. It specifies CASSTAGGAPGETQYF.

This clonotype was recorded at least ten times. The chain joins TRBV15 to TRBJ1-4; D gene uncertain. The germline V gene has CDR1 LNHNV and CDR2 YYDKDF (reference sequence). Trimming left V 5 bases short and J 8 bases short, with 15 bases between. The CDR3 spans 14 residues. CDR3 sequence reads: CATSSGPSLEKLFF. The CDR3 DNA is TGTGCCACCAGCTCCGGTCCTTCTTTAGAAAAACTGTTTTTT.

This clonotype turned up a few times. The chain joins TRBV20-1 to TRBJ2-3, with TRBD2 matching 9 bases. The trim removed 2 bases at V and 14 bases at J, leaving 17 bases unmatched. Germline V lookup: CDR1 DFQATT, CDR2 SNEGSKA (reference sequence). This CDR3 has 15 amino acids. DNA of the CDR3: TGCAGTGCTAGATCCGAGACTAGCGGACCTCCGGGAGGGTATTTT. Its protein is CSARSETSGPPGGYF.

This clonotype was counted many times. The chain carries TRBV5-1 and TRBJ2-7, with 7 bases aligning to TRBD2. The CDR3 consists of 15 residues. The junction had 8 bases not matched to a gene; V was cut back by 4 bases and J by 1 base. The germline CDR1 and CDR2 sequences are SGHRS and YFSETQ. The CDR3: CASSHSGNRSYEQYF. In DNA form, the CDR3 reads TGCGCCAGCAGCCACAGCGGGAACAGGTCCTACGAGCAGTACTTC.

This clonotype has ten or more counts. The rearrangement links TRBV9 to TRBJ1-1; no reliable D call. Per germline, CDR1 SGDLS and CDR2 YYNGEE. V lost 0 bases and J lost 4, with 7 bases in between. The CDR3 extends over 13 amino acids. This CDR3 is CASSVVPGTEAFF. The CDR3 region has the DNA TGTGCCAGCAGCGTAGTACCTGGCACTGAAGCTTTCTTT.

There are many counts of this clonotype. The V and J genes are TRBV10-3 and TRBJ1-4, with D unresolved. The CDR3 consists of 12 residues. Germline-derived CDR1 and CDR2 are ENHRY and SYGVKD. Trimming removed 4 bases at V and 6 bases at J, with 6 bases between. CDR3 loop: CAISGPDEKLFF. DNA for the CDR3: TGTGCCATCAGTGGGCCCGATGAAAAACTGTTTTTT.

This clonotype appeared a few times. A clone one base away is much larger, so this may be a read error. Written as DNA, the CDR3 is TGTGCCAGCAGCTTCTCGACTAGCGGGAAGTATGAGCAGTACTTC. It translates to CASSFSTSGKYEQYF. This chain uses TRBV7-2 with TRBJ2-7, with 11 bases that match TRBD2. CDR3 length equals 15 residues. V lost 3 bases to trimming and J lost 7 bases; unmatched junction nucleotides: 8. Germline CDR1 reads SGHTA; CDR2 reads FQGNSA.

This clonotype was counted at least ten times. The CDR3 DNA sequence: TGCAGTGCTCGCCTAGGACTAGCATTGGATGAGCAGTTCTTC. Residues: CSARLGLALDEQFF. V gene TRBV20-1 combines with J gene TRBJ2-1; 8 bases align to TRBD2. Per the germline V gene, CDR1 is DFQATT and CDR2 is SNEGSKA (reference sequence). There are 14 residues in the CDR3. With V trimmed by 5 bases and J by 8 bases, 11 bases remained unmatched.

Concerning this clonotype itself: Being one base from a much bigger clone, this may be a read error. The chain is built from TRBV28 and TRBJ1-1; 7 bases line up with TRBD1. The trim removed 9 bases at V and 3 bases at J, leaving 13 bases unmatched. Germline CDR1 is MDHEN and CDR2 is SYDVKM. This CDR3 has 15 residues. CDR3 in amino acids: CASSGFQGVHTEAFF. CDR3 nucleotides: TGTGCCAGTTCCGGTTTTCAGGGGGTTCACACTGAAGCTTTCTTT.

The chain recombines TRBV6-9 with TRBJ1-6; D may be TRBD1 (6 bases). The CDR3 extends over 16 amino acids. Germline assignment: CDR1 MNHGY and CDR2 SVAAGI. The V and J ends lost 3 bases and 7 bases respectively, with 16 bases between them. The CDR3 sequence: CASSYWQGTPNSPLHF. As DNA, the CDR3 is TGTGCCAGCAGTTACTGGCAGGGGACCCCAAATTCACCCCTCCACTTT.

This clonotype was seen many times. CDR3 DNA sequence: TGCAGTGCTAGAAACCCCCAAACCTACAATGAGCAGTTCTTC. Its protein product is CSARNPQTYNEQFF. V gene TRBV20-1 combines with J gene TRBJ2-1; D call uncertain. V gave up 2 bases and J gave up 2 bases, with 10 bases separating them. This CDR3 is 14 amino acids long. Germline CDR1 DFQATT, CDR2 SNEGSKA (reference sequence).

The rearrangement uses TRBV19 and TRBJ1-2, with 8 nucleotides matching TRBD1. Trimming took 6 bases from V and 6 from J; bases not matched to a gene: 12. Germline V CDR1 and CDR2: LNHDA, SQIVND (reference sequence). The CDR3 runs 15 residues. CDR3 loop: CASRPQGALRDGYTF. In DNA form, the CDR3 reads TGTGCCAGTAGGCCTCAGGGGGCGCTTAGAGATGGCTACACCTTC.

This clonotype was seen at least ten times. The chain is built from TRBV28 and TRBJ2-7; 14 nucleotides line up with TRBD2. With 2 bases clipped from V and 1 base from J, the junction kept 4 bases outside the gene matches. The CDR3 has 17 amino acids. CDR1 and CDR2 (germline): MDHEN, SYDVKM. The CDR3 region is CASSLPGLAGESYEQYF. In DNA, the CDR3 is TGTGCCAGCAGTTTACCGGGACTAGCGGGAGAATCCTACGAGCAGTACTTC. The variable domain in full, completed from reference TRBV28 and TRBJ2-7, reads DVKVTQSSRYLVKRTGEKVFLECVQDMDHENMFWYRQDPGLGLRLIYFSYDVKMKEKGDIPEGYSVSREKKERFSLILESASTNQTSMYLCASSLPGLAGESYEQYFGPGTRLTVT.

This clonotype was counted ten times or more. The chain uses TRBV5-8 and TRBJ1-1; no definite D call. V gave up 1 base and J gave up 7 bases, with 8 bases separating them. In germline, CDR1 is SGHTS, CDR2 YDEGEE. The length of the CDR3 is 12 residues. The CDR3 here is CASSLRPYEAFF. The CDR3 DNA sequence: TGTGCCAGCAGCTTGAGGCCCTATGAAGCTTTCTTT.

This clonotype was found a few times. CDR3 nucleotides: TGTGCCACCAGCAGAGATTTTTTTTCACAGGGAACATTGGATCAGCCCCAGCATTTT. Translating it yields CATSRDFFSQGTLDQPQHF. V is TRBV15 and J is TRBJ1-5, with D tentatively TRBD1 (6 bases). The CDR3 sequence is 19 residues long. Trimming shortened V by 0 bases and J by 5 bases, and 23 bases separated the two germline ends. CDR1 and CDR2 (germline): LNHNV, YYDKDF (reference sequence). Drawing the rest from reference TRBV15 and TRBJ1-5, the complete variable domain is DAMVIQNPRYQVTQFGKPVTLSCSQTLNHNVMYWYQQKSSQAPKLLFHYYDKDFNNEADTPDNFQSRRPNTSFCFLDIRSPGLGDTAMYLCATSRDFFSQGTLDQPQHFGDGTRLSIL.

Notes on this clonotype: A much larger clone lies one base from this, so it may be a read error. The chain uses TRBV3-1 and TRBJ2-1; 10 nucleotides align to TRBD1. Germline CDR1 LGHDT, CDR2 YNNKEL (reference sequence). CDR3 length equals 15 residues. DNA of the CDR3: TGTGCCAGCACCCATGGACAGGGGGGCGTCGATGAGCAGCTCTTC. Amino acid sequence: CASTHGQGGVDEQLF.

This clonotype was picked up many times. This chain links TRBV12-3 or TRBV12-4 with TRBJ2-3; a possible D gene is TRBD2 (5 bases). With 4 bases removed from V and 1 base from J, the gap between germline ends came to 9 bases. The CDR3 has 14 residues. In DNA, the CDR3 is TGTGCCAGCAGTTCGGACGGGGGCACAGATACGCAGTATTTT. This gives the protein CASSSDGGTDTQYF.